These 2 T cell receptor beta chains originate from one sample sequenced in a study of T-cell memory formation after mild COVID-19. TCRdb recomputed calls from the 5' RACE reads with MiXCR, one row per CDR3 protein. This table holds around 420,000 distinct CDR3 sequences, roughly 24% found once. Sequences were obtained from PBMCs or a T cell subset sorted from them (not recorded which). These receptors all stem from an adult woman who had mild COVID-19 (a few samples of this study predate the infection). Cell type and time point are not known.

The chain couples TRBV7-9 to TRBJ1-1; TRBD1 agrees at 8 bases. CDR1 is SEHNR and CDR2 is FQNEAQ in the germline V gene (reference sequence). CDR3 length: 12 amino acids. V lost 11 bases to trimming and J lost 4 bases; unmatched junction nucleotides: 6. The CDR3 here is CASDRGGTEAFF. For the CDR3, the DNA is TGTGCCTCCGACAGGGGAGGCACTGAAGCTTTCTTT.

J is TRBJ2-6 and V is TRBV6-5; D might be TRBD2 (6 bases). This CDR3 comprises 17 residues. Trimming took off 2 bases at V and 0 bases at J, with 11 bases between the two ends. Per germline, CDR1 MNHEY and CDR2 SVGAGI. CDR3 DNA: TGTGCCAGCAGTTACGGGGGGTCGGTCTCTGGGGCCAACGTCCTGACTTTC. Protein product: CASSYGGSVSGANVLTF.